These T cell receptor beta chains were read from a single sample in a study of blood T cell repertoires in COVID-19. Profiled with immunoSEQ multiplex PCR; TCRdb holds only in-frame clones, not every one. The repertoire holds 68,000 or so clones, more than 70% seen once, with under 5% in the top ten. Sequencing was performed on peripheral blood. Every receptor here comes from a man aged 50 or older with acute or convalescent COVID-19. CDR3s include the opening cysteine and the closing phenylalanine or tryptophan. Each record gives: D gene, clone size, V gene, J gene, CDR3 DNA, CDR3 protein. The D gene is left open where the match is weak. Part of the rows lack a size; the others show once, few, many or a class for expanded clones.

D: .; size: once; V: TRBV4-1; J: TRBJ2-2; DNA: TGCGCCAGCAGCCAAGAGAGTACAGGGCGGAACACCGGGGAGCTGTTTTTT; CDR3: CASSQESTGRNTGELFF
D: .; size: once; V: TRBV3-1/TRBV3-2; J: TRBJ2-1; DNA: TGTGCCAGCAGCCCCTCGAGCTCCTACAATGAGCAGTTCTTC; CDR3: CASSPSSSYNEQFF
D: .; size: .; V: TRBV4-1; J: TRBJ2-7; DNA: TGCGCCAGCAGCCAAGAATGGTCTAGCGTAGCGTACGAGCAGTACTTC; CDR3: CASSQEWSSVAYEQYF
D: TRBD1; size: .; V: TRBV5-5; J: TRBJ1-2; DNA: TGTGCCAGCAGCCCTGTACCCCGGACAGGGGAGGGGTATGGCTACACCTTC; CDR3: CASSPVPRTGEGYGYTF
D: .; size: .; V: TRBV6-2/TRBV6-3; J: TRBJ1-6; DNA: TGTGCCAGCAGTTACTCCGGGGGCTCATACGGCGGGGGGACACCCCTCCACTTT; CDR3: CASSYSGGSYGGGTPLHF
D: .; size: .; V: TRBV6-5; J: TRBJ1-4; DNA: TGTGCCAGCAGACAGGGTTTAGAAAAACTGTTTTTT; CDR3: CASRQGLEKLFF
D: TRBD1; size: .; V: TRBV7-8; J: TRBJ1-5; DNA: TGTGCCAGCAGCGCTGACAGGGATCAGCCCCAGCATTTT; CDR3: CASSADRDQPQHF
D: .; size: .; V: TRBV11-2; J: TRBJ1-1; DNA: TGTGCCAGCAGCTCTCAGTTGATGGGGGCCACTGAAGCTTTCTTT; CDR3: CASSSQLMGATEAFF
D: TRBD1; size: .; V: TRBV2; J: TRBJ1-6; DNA: TGTGCCAGCAGGTTGGACAGGGGAGGGAATTCACCCCTCCACTTT; CDR3: CASRLDRGGNSPLHF
D: TRBD2; size: .; V: TRBV4-1; J: TRBJ2-1; DNA: TGCGCCAGCAGCCAATTAGCGGGGCACAATGAGCAGTTCTTC; CDR3: CASSQLAGHNEQFF
D: .; size: .; V: TRBV7-8; J: TRBJ2-7; DNA: TGTGCCAGCAGCTCCTTCTACGAGCAGTACTTC; CDR3: CASSSFYEQYF
D: .; size: .; V: TRBV7-3; J: TRBJ1-2; DNA: TGTGCCAGCAGCCCGAGGTCCCCAGGGTCGGCCTATGGCTACACCTTC; CDR3: CASSPRSPGSAYGYTF
D: .; size: .; V: TRBV11-3; J: TRBJ1-1; DNA: TGTGCCAGCAGCCCGGCCGAGGCCGGGAACACTGAAGCTTTCTTT; CDR3: CASSPAEAGNTEAFF
D: .; size: .; V: TRBV6-6; J: TRBJ2-5; DNA: TGTGCCAGCAGTCCCATGGGGACTATGAGGGGGCAAGAGACCCAGTACTTC; CDR3: CASSPMGTMRGQETQYF
D: TRBD1; size: .; V: TRBV5-1; J: TRBJ1-4; DNA: TGCGCCAGCAGCTTGGTGGGGACTACAGGGGGCAATGAAAAACTGTTTTTT; CDR3: CASSLVGTTGGNEKLFF
D: .; size: .; V: TRBV4-2; J: TRBJ2-1; DNA: TGTGCCAGCAGCCAGGGTATTCAGGGGTATGGCGATGAGCAGTTCTTC; CDR3: CASSQGIQGYGDEQFF
D: TRBD2; size: few; V: TRBV4-1; J: TRBJ2-1; DNA: TGCGCCAGCAGCAGACTTCTAGCGGGAGGACCCTACAATGAGCAGTTCTTC; CDR3: CASSRLLAGGPYNEQFF
D: TRBD1; size: .; V: TRBV5-1; J: TRBJ2-3; DNA: TGCGCCAGCAGCCAACAGGGGGCTGGTTCAGATACGCAGTATTTT; CDR3: CASSQQGAGSDTQYF
D: .; size: .; V: TRBV4-1; J: TRBJ1-6; DNA: TGCGCCAGCAGCCAAGACCCCTCCGGGTGGGACACCAATTCACCCCTCCACTTT; CDR3: CASSQDPSGWDTNSPLHF
D: .; size: .; V: TRBV21-1; J: TRBJ2-3; DNA: TGTGCCAGCAGCAAGGCGGTGGTATGGAGGGAATGGAATGCTGATACGCAGTATTTT; CDR3: CASSKAVVWREWNADTQYF
D: .; size: once; V: TRBV3-1/TRBV3-2; J: TRBJ2-5; DNA: TGTGCCAGAGTGGGACTTTACCAAGAGACCCAGTACTTC; CDR3: CARVGLYQETQYF
D: TRBD2; size: .; V: TRBV11-3; J: TRBJ2-2; DNA: TGTGCCAGCAGCTTAAGAGCGGGGGGACCGACCGGGGAGCTGTTTTTT; CDR3: CASSLRAGGPTGELFF
D: TRBD1; size: .; V: TRBV19; J: TRBJ2-5; DNA: TGTGCCAGTAGTGACAGGGAACGAGAGACCCAGTACTTC; CDR3: CASSDRERETQYF
D: .; size: .; V: TRBV21-1; J: TRBJ2-7; DNA: TGTGCCAGCAGCAAAATTGGGGGGAGCGGGAGCCATTCCTACGAGCAGTACTTC; CDR3: CASSKIGGSGSHSYEQYF
D: .; size: .; V: TRBV6-1; J: TRBJ2-3; DNA: TGTGCCAGCAGTGAAGGGTTAATAGTTAGATGGAGCACAGATACGCAGTATTTT; CDR3: CASSEGLIVRWSTDTQYF
D: TRBD1; size: few; V: TRBV5-1; J: TRBJ1-2; DNA: TGCGCCAGCAGCGGGACAGGTCAAGGCTACACCTTC; CDR3: CASSGTGQGYTF
D: TRBD2; size: .; V: TRBV27; J: TRBJ2-1; DNA: TGTGCCAGCAGAGGGGCGTTAGCGGGTCTCAATGAGCAGTTCTTC; CDR3: CASRGALAGLNEQFF
D: .; size: .; V: TRBV5-6; J: TRBJ1-3; DNA: TGTGCCAGCAGCTTGGAAGGAGTTGGCCACACCATATATTTT; CDR3: CASSLEGVGHTIYF
D: .; size: once; V: TRBV27; J: TRBJ2-1; DNA: TGTGCCAGCAATCGGGTGAGGTCCTACAATGAGCAGTTCTTC; CDR3: CASNRVRSYNEQFF
D: .; size: .; V: TRBV27; J: TRBJ1-1; DNA: TGTGCCAGCAGCCAACTCAGGGCGTCCCTGAACACTGAAGCTTTCTTT; CDR3: CASSQLRASLNTEAFF
D: .; size: few; V: TRBV5-1; J: TRBJ1-4; DNA: TGCGCCAGCAGCCCAGGGTCCGGGCCTAATGAAAAACTGTTTTTT; CDR3: CASSPGSGPNEKLFF
D: TRBD1; size: few; V: TRBV5-4; J: TRBJ1-2; DNA: TGTGCCAGCAGCTTACAGGGGGCTGTCTATGGCTACACCTTC; CDR3: CASSLQGAVYGYTF
D: .; size: once; V: TRBV29-1; J: TRBJ1-2; DNA: TGCAGCGCATCAGCAGGAATGCTATCTGGCTACACCTTC; CDR3: CSASAGMLSGYTF